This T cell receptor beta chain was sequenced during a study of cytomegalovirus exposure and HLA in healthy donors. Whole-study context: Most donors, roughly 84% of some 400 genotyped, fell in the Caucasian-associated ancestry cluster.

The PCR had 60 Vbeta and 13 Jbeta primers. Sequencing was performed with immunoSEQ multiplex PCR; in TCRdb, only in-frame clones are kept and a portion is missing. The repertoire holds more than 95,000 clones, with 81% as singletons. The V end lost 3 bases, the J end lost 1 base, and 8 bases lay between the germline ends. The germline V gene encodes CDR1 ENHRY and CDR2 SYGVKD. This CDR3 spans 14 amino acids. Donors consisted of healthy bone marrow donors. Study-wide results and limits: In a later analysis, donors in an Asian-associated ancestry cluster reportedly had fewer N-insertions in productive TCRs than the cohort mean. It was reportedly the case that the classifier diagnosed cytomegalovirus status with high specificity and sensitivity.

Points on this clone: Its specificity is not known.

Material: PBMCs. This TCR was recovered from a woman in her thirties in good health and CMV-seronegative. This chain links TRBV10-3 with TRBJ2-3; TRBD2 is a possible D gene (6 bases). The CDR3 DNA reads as TGTGCCATCAGTGACGGGAGCGGCACAGATACGCAGTATTTT. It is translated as CAISDGSGTDTQYF.